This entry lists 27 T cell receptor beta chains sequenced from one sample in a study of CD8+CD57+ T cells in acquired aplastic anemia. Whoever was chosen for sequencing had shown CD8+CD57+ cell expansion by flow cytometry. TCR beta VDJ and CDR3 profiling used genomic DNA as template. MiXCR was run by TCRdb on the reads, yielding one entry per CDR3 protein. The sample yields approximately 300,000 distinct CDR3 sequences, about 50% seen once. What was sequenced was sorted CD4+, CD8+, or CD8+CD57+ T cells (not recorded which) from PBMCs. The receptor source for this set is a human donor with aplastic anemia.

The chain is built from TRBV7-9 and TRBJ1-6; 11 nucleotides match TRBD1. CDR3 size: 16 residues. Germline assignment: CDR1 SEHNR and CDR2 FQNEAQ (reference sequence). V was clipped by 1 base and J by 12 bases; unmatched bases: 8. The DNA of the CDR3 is TGTGCCAGCAGCTTAGTGGGGACAGGGGGATTGAGACCCCTCCACTTT. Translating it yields CASSLVGTGGLRPLHF. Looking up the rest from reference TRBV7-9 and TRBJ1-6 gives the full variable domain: DTGVSQNPRHKITKRGQNVTFRCDPISEHNRLYWYRQTLGQGPEFLTYFQNEAQLEKSRLLSDRFSAERPKGSFSTLEIQRTEQGDSAMYLCASSLVGTGGLRPLHFGNGTRLTVT.

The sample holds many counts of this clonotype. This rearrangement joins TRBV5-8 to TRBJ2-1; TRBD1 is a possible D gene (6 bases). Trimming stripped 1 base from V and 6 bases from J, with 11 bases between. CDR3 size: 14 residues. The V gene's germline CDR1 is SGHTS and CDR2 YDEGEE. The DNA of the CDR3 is TGTGCCAGCAGCTTGAATTTAGGGGGCAATGAGCAGTTCTTC. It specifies CASSLNLGGNEQFF.

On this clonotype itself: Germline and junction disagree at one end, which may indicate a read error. DNA for the CDR3: TGCGCCAGCAGCTGGCGGGCCAACGTCCTGACCTTC. Translated, it gives CASSWRANVLTF. The chain couples TRBV5-1 to TRBJ2-6, with D possibly being TRBD2 (5 bases). Germline lookup yields CDR1 SGHRS and CDR2 YFSETQ. CDR3 size: 12 residues.

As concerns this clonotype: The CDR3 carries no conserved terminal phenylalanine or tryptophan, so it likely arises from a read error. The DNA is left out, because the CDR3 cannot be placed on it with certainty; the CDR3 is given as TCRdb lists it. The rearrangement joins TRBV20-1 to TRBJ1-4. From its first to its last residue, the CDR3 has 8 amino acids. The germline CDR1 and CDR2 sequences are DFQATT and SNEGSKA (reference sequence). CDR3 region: CSARAQGV.

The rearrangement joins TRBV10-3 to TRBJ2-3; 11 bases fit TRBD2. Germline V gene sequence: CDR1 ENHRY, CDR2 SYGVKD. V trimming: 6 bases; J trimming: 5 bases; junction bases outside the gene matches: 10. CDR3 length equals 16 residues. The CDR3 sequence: CAIRRDSGGALDTQYF. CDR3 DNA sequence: TGTGCCATCAGAAGGGATAGCGGGGGGGCCTTAGATACGCAGTATTTT.

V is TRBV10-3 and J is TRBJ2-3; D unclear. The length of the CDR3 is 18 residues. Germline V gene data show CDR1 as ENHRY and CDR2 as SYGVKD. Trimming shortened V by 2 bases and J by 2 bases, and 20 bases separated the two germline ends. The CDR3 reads CAISEPLLWQANTDTQYF. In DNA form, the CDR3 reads TGTGCCATCAGTGAGCCCCTACTATGGCAGGCTAACACAGATACGCAGTATTTT.

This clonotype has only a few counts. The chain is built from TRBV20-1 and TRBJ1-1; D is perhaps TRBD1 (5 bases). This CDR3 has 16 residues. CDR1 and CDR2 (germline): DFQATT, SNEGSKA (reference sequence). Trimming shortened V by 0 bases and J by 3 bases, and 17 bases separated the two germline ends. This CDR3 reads CSARDSVGGEHTEAFF. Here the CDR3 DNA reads TGCAGTGCTAGAGATTCCGTTGGGGGGGAGCACACTGAAGCTTTCTTT.

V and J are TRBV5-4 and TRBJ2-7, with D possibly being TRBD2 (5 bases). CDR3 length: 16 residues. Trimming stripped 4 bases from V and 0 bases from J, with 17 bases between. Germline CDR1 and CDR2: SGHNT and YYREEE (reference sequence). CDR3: CASSTWRGRASYEQYF. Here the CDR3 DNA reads TGTGCCAGCAGCACATGGAGAGGGCGTGCCTCCTACGAGCAGTACTTC.

The DNA of the CDR3 is TGTGCCAGCAGCGTAGGGGACGGAGTCTATGGCTACACCTTC. This encodes CASSVGDGVYGYTF. J is TRBJ1-2 and V is TRBV9; D may be TRBD1 (5 bases). The CDR3 has 14 amino acids. V was pared by 0 bases and J by 4 bases, with 10 bases between. CDR1 SGDLS and CDR2 YYNGEE come from the germline V gene. Full variable domain (remainder filled in from reference TRBV9 and TRBJ1-2): DSGVTQTPKHLITATGQRVTLRCSPRSGDLSVYWYQQSLDQGLQFLIQYYNGEERAKGNILERFSAQQFPDLHSELNLSSLELGDSALYFCASSVGDGVYGYTFGSGTRLTVV.

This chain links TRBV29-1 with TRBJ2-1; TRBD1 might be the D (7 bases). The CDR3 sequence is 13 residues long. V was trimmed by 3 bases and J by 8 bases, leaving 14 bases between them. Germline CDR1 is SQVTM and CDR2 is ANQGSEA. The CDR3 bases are TGCAGCGTTGAGCGGGACAGACGCTATGAGCAGTTCTTC. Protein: CSVERDRRYEQFF.

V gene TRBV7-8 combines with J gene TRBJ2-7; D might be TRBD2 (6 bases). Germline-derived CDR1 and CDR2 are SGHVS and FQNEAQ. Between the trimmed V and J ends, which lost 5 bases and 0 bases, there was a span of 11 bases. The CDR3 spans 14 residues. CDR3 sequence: CASSQRVSSYEQYF. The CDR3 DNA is TGTGCCAGCAGCCAGCGGGTGAGCTCCTACGAGCAGTACTTC.

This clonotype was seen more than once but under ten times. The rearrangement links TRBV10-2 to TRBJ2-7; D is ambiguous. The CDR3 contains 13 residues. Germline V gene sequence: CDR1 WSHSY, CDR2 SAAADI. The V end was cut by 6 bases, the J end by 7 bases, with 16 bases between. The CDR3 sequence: CASRGLGRWEQYF. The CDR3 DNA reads TGCGCCAGCAGGGGCTTAGGCCGGTGGGAGCAGTACTTC.

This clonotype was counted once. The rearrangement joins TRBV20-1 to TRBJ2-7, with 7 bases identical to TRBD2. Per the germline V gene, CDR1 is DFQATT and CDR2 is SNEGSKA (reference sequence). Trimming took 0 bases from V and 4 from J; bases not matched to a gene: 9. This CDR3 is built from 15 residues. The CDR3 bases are TGCAGTGCTAGAGATTTGGGAGGGACTCCTTACGAGCAGTACTTC. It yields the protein CSARDLGGTPYEQYF.

CDR3 protein: CSVDWAGATHYNEQFF. The CDR3 DNA follows: TGCAGCGTTGATTGGGCGGGAGCAACCCATTACAATGAGCAGTTCTTC. The V call is TRBV29-1, the J call TRBJ2-1, with 7 positions matching TRBD2. Per the germline V gene, CDR1 is SQVTM and CDR2 is ANQGSEA. V lost 3 bases to trimming and J lost 4 bases; unmatched junction nucleotides: 12. This CDR3 contains 16 residues.

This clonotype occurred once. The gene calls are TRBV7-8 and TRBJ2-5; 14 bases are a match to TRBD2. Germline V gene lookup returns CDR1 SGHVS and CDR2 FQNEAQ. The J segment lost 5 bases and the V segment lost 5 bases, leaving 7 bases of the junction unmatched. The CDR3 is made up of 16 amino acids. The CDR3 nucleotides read TGTGCCAGCAGCCTGGGACTAGCGGGGGTATGGGAGACCCAGTACTTC. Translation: CASSLGLAGVWETQYF.

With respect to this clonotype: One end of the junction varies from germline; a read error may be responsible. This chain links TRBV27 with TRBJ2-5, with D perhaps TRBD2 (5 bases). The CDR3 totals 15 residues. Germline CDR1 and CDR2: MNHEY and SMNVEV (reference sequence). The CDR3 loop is CATSDLRRGLETQYF. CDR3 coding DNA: TGTGCCACCAGTGATTTGCGGAGAGGGCTGGAGACCCAGTACTTC.

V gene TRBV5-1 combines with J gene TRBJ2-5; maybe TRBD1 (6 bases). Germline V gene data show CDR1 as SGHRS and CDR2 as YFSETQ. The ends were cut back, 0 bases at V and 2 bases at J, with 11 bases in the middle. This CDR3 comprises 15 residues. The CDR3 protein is CASSLADRPQETQYF. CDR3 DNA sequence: TGCGCCAGCAGCTTGGCCGACAGGCCGCAAGAGACCCAGTACTTC.

CDR3 sequence: CASSFSPSATQYF. As DNA, the CDR3 is TGTGCCAGCAGCTTTAGTCCATCCGCGACGCAGTATTTT. The V gene is TRBV9, the J gene TRBJ2-3; D is uncertain. The CDR3 sequence is 13 residues long. V lost 4 bases and J lost 9, with 15 bases in between. CDR1 is SGDLS and CDR2 is YYNGEE in the germline V gene.

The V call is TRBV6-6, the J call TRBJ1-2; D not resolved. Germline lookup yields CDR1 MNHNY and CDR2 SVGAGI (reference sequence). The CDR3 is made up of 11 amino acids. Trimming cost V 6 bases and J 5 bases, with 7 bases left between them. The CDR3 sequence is CASSDKYGYTF. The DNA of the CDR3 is TGTGCCAGCAGCGACAAGTATGGCTACACCTTC.

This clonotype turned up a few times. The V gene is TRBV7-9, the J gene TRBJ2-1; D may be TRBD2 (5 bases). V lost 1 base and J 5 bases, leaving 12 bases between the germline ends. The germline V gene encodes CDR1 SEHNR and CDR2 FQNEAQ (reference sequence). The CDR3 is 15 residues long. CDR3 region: CASSLGGGMNNEQFF. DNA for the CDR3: TGTGCCAGCAGCTTAGGAGGAGGCATGAACAATGAGCAGTTCTTC.

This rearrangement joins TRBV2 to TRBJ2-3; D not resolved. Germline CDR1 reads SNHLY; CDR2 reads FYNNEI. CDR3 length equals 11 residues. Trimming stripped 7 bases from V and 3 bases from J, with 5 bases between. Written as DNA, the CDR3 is TGTGCCAGCATGAAGACAGATACGCAGTATTTT. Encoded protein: CASMKTDTQYF.

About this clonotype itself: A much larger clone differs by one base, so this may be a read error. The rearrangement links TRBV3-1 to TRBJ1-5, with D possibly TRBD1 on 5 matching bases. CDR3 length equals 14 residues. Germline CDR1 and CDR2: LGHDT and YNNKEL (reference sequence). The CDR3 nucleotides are TGTGCCAGCAGCAACACAGGCGTTAATCGGCCCCAGCATTTT. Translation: CASSNTGVNRPQHF.

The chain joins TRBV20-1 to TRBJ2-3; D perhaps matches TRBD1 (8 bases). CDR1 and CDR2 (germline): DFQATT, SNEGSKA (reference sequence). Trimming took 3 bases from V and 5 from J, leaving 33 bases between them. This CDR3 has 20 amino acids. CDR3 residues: CSASGGQDSPQGGPGDTQYF. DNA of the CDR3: TGCAGTGCTAGCGGGGGACAGGACAGCCCTCAGGGGGGGCCGGGAGATACGCAGTATTTT.

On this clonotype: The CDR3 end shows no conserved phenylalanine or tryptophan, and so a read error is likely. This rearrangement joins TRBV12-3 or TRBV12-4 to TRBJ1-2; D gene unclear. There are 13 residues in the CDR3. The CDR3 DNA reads TGTGCCAGCAGTTTTCAGGATGATTATGTCTACACCCTC. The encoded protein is CASSFQDDYVYTL.

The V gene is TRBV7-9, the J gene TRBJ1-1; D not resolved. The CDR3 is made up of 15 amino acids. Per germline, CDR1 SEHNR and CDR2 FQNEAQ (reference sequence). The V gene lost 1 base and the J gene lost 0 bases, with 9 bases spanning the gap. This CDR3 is CASSLVRGLNTEAFF. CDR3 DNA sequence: TGTGCCAGCAGCTTAGTGCGGGGTCTGAACACTGAAGCTTTCTTT. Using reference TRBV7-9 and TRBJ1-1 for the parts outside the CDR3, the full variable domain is DTGVSQNPRHKITKRGQNVTFRCDPISEHNRLYWYRQTLGQGPEFLTYFQNEAQLEKSRLLSDRFSAERPKGSFSTLEIQRTEQGDSAMYLCASSLVRGLNTEAFFGQGTRLTVV.

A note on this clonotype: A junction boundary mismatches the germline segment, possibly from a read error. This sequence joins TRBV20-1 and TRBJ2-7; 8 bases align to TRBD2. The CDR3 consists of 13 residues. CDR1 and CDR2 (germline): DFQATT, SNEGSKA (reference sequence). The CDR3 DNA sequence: TGCAGTGCCAGAGCGGGAGTGTCCTACGAGCAGTACTTC. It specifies CSARAGVSYEQYF.

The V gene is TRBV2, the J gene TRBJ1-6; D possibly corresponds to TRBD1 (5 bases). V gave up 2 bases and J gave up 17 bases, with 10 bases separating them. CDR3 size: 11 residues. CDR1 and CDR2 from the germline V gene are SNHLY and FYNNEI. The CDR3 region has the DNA TGTGCCAGCAGTGAATGGAGGGACTTCCACTTT. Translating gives CASSEWRDFHF.